The subject of this entry is one T cell receptor beta chain. A J-beta primer mix and a sample-barcoded 5' primer were used in a second PCR of roughly 6 to 11 cycles. TCRdb reanalysed the 5' RACE reads using MiXCR and keeps one entry per CDR3 protein. The table shows over 950,000 distinct CDR3 sequences, with 35% to 40% occurring only once. The sample originates from a study of blood T cells in healthy people across ages. The receptor was derived from a man aged 18 to 30 in good health. Material: blood.

CDR3 region: CSATDRGRVDYGYTF. In DNA form, the CDR3 reads TGCAGTGCGACGGACAGGGGGCGCGTTGACTATGGCTACACCTTC. The chain links TRBV20-1 to TRBJ1-2; 11 positions agree with TRBD1. V was pared by 6 bases and J by 3 bases, with 9 bases of the junction left unmatched. The CDR3 totals 15 residues. CDR1 DFQATT and CDR2 SNEGSKA come from the germline V gene (reference sequence).